The rows below give T cell receptor beta chains drawn from one sample of a study of T cell changes during pregnancy in multiple sclerosis. TCRdb's table, derived via immunoSEQ multiplex PCR, lists solely in-frame clones and lacks some. The sample has about 100,000 clones, around 92% seen once. This specimen consisted of peripheral blood, obtained after pregnancy. The receptors originated from a female donor with multiple sclerosis, enrolled in a pregnancy study. Each CDR3 is given with its conserved first and last residue. Fields, in order: clone size, J gene, V gene, D gene, CDR3 protein, CDR3 DNA. A D gene is named only where the DNA matches it firmly. Not every row has a clone size; where given, it reads once, few, many or a size class.

once	TRBJ2-1	TRBV6-6	.	CASSYQGPPYNEQFF	TGTGCCAGCAGTTATCAGGGGCCCCCTTACAATGAGCAGTTCTTC
.	TRBJ2-5	TRBV11-3	.	CASSLGVAALKGETQYF	TGTGCCAGCAGCTTAGGGGTAGCTGCACTTAAAGGAGAGACCCAGTACTTC
once	TRBJ1-5	TRBV19	.	CASIPLRKSNQPQHF	TGTGCCAGTATCCCCTTGAGGAAGAGCAATCAGCCCCAGCATTTT
.	TRBJ1-2	TRBV7-2	.	CASRQGRGGGYTF	TGTGCCAGCAGACAAGGGCGGGGTGGCGGCTACACCTTC
.	TRBJ2-1	TRBV6-6	TRBD1	CASSPWTGNNEQFF	TGTGCCAGCAGTCCCTGGACAGGGAACAATGAGCAGTTCTTC
.	TRBJ1-5	TRBV30	.	CAWSPNVLYNQPQHF	TGTGCCTGGAGTCCGAACGTACTATATAATCAGCCCCAGCATTTT
.	TRBJ1-5	TRBV28	TRBD1	CASQGQGSTQHF	TGTGCCAGCCAGGGACAGGGAAGCACCCAGCATTTT
.	TRBJ2-5	TRBV4-3	TRBD2	CASSQTSGDQETQYF	TGCGCCAGCAGCCAGACTAGCGGGGACCAAGAGACCCAGTACTTC
.	TRBJ2-5	TRBV5-4	TRBD1	CASSTQTGGGWETQYF	TGTGCCAGCAGCACCCAGACAGGGGGCGGTTGGGAGACCCAGTACTTC
.	TRBJ1-1	TRBV6-5	TRBD1	CASSFRDSYLAFF	TGTGCCAGCAGTTTCCGGGACAGCTATCTGGCTTTCTTT
.	TRBJ1-6	TRBV19	TRBD1	CASSISGTGVGSPLHF	TGTGCCAGTAGTATCTCCGGGACAGGGGTAGGATCACCCCTCCACTTT
.	TRBJ2-5	TRBV6-6	.	CASSYSRPFRETQYF	TGTGCCAGCAGTTACTCGAGGCCATTTCGGGAGACCCAGTACTTC
.	TRBJ1-3	TRBV6-5	.	CASRGAGNTIYF	TGTGCCAGCAGAGGGGCTGGAAACACCATATATTTT
.	TRBJ1-5	TRBV10-3	TRBD1	CAINQTGDINQPQHF	TGTGCCATCAATCAAACAGGGGACATCAATCAGCCCCAGCATTTT
.	TRBJ2-7	TRBV13	.	CASSLESRASYEQYF	TGTGCCAGCAGCTTAGAGTCGAGGGCCTCCTACGAGCAGTACTTC
.	TRBJ1-2	TRBV5-4	TRBD1	CASSIGQGVGYGYTF	TGTGCCAGCAGCATAGGACAGGGGGTGGGCTATGGCTACACCTTC
.	TRBJ2-7	TRBV5-5	.	CASTHQPYEQYF	TGTGCCAGCACACACCAACCCTACGAGCAGTACTTC
.	TRBJ2-4	TRBV28	TRBD2	CASSLETSGNLAKNIQYF	TGTGCCAGCAGTTTGGAGACTAGCGGGAACTTAGCCAAAAACATTCAGTACTTC
.	TRBJ2-7	TRBV7-2	TRBD1	CASSLVTGGDEQYF	TGTGCCAGCAGCTTAGTAACAGGGGGCGACGAGCAGTACTTC
.	TRBJ2-3	TRBV27	TRBD2	CASSSWTSGNTDTQYF	TGTGCCAGCAGTTCCTGGACTAGCGGGAACACAGATACGCAGTATTTT
.	TRBJ1-4	TRBV7-9	TRBD1	CASSFGQGASKDEKLFF	TGTGCCAGCAGCTTTGGACAGGGGGCTAGTAAGGATGAAAAACTGTTTTTT
.	TRBJ2-5	TRBV28	.	CASSLFAGPGETQYF	TGTGCCAGCAGTTTATTTGCGGGACCGGGGGAGACCCAGTACTTC
.	TRBJ1-1	TRBV28	.	CASSLGSSNTEAFF	TGTGCCAGCAGTTTAGGCAGTTCGAACACTGAAGCTTTCTTT
.	TRBJ1-2	TRBV28	.	CASSTLYGYTF	TGTGCCAGCAGCACTTTGTATGGCTACACCTTC
once	TRBJ1-1	TRBV18	.	CASSPVGGTEAFF	TGTGCCAGCTCACCAGTAGGGGGCACTGAAGCTTTCTTT
.	TRBJ2-3	TRBV2	.	CADGIGARDTQYF	TGTGCCGACGGAATAGGGGCGCGGGATACGCAGTATTTT
.	TRBJ1-5	TRBV7-8	TRBD1	CASSSGTGYSNQPQHF	TGTGCCAGCAGCTCCGGGACAGGGTATAGCAATCAGCCCCAGCATTTT
once	TRBJ1-3	TRBV6-1	TRBD1	CASREELGTEGNTIYF	TGTGCCAGCAGGGAAGAGTTGGGGACAGAAGGAAACACCATATATTTT
once	TRBJ1-4	TRBV5-5	.	CASSLGRRRDEKLFF	TGTGCCAGCAGCCTCGGCAGGAGGAGGGATGAAAAACTGTTTTTT
.	TRBJ2-5	TRBV6-1	TRBD1	CASTLDREETQYF	TGTGCCAGCACCTTGGACAGGGAAGAGACCCAGTACTTC
.	TRBJ2-5	TRBV7-2	.	CASSAHGSRETQYF	TGTGCCAGCAGCGCTCACGGGAGTCGGGAGACCCAGTACTTC
.	TRBJ2-1	TRBV4-3	TRBD1	CASSQDRQGVDEQFF	TGCGCCAGCAGCCAAGATCGGCAGGGGGTGGATGAGCAGTTCTTC
.	TRBJ2-5	TRBV6-6	TRBD1	CASSGPGQGVETQYF	TGTGCCAGCAGCGGACCGGGACAGGGGGTTGAGACCCAGTACTTC
once	TRBJ2-5	TRBV5-1	TRBD1	CASSPRQGSWETQYF	TGCGCCAGCAGCCCTCGACAGGGGTCCTGGGAGACCCAGTACTTC
.	TRBJ1-2	TRBV18	TRBD1	CASSPGQDYGYTF	TGTGCCAGCTCACCGGGACAGGACTATGGCTACACCTTC
.	TRBJ2-1	TRBV29-1	TRBD1	CSAREGQGVQRDLFF	TGCAGCGCTCGCGAGGGACAGGGGGTTCAGCGGGATTTGTTCTTC
.	TRBJ2-1	TRBV18	TRBD2	CASSPRGASYNEQFF	TGTGCCAGCTCACCGCGGGGGGCCTCCTACAATGAGCAGTTCTTC
.	TRBJ1-5	TRBV5-6	TRBD1	CASSLQGISNQPQHF	TGTGCCAGCAGCCTACAGGGGATCAGCAATCAGCCCCAGCATTTT
.	TRBJ1-2	TRBV5-5	TRBD1	CASSSSTGAAYGYTF	TGTGCCAGCAGCTCATCGACAGGGGCTGCCTATGGCTACACCTTC
.	TRBJ2-7	TRBV10-1	.	CASSECPGGCPYEQYF	TGCGCCAGCAGTGAGTGCCCCGGAGGGTGTCCCTACGAGCAGTACTTC